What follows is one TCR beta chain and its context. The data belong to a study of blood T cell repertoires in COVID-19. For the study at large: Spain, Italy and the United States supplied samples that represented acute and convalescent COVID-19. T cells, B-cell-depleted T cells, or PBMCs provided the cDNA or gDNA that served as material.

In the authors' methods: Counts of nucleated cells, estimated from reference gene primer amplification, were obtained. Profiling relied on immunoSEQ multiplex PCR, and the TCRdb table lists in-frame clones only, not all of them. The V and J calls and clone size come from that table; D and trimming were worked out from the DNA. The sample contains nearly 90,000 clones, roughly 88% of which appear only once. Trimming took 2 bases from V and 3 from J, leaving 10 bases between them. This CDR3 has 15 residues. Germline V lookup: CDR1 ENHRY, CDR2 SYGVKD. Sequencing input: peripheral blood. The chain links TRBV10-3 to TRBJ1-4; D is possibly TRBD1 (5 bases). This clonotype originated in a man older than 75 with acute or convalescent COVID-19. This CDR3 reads CAISEGGSSNEKLFF. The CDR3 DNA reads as TGTGCCATCAGTGAGGGGGGGAGTTCTAATGAAAAACTGTTTTTT.